A single sample gave rise to the 18 T cell receptor beta chains below, sequenced in a study of STAT5B mutations in CD4+ large granular lymphocyte leukemia. Clones were read by immunoSEQ multiplex PCR, and TCRdb kept only the in-frame ones, dropping some. This table has about 48,000 clones, about 70% appearing once. What was sequenced was CD4+ T cells from blood buffy coats. The receptor set was obtained from a human donor in good health.

This clone was counted between two and nine times. This chain links TRBV4-1 with TRBJ2-1; TRBD2 matches at 9 bases. V shed 1 base and J 5 bases; nucleotides not matched to a gene: 12. This CDR3 has 18 amino acids. Germline V gene lookup returns CDR1 MGHRA and CDR2 YSYEKL. The CDR3: CASSQGIRRLAADNEQFF. The CDR3 nucleotides are TGCGCCAGCAGCCAAGGTATCCGGCGACTAGCGGCGGACAATGAGCAGTTCTTC.

The genes are TRBV7-2 and TRBJ2-1; TRBD2 matches 11 bases. The germline V gene has CDR1 SGHTA and CDR2 FQGNSA. The CDR3 extends over 15 amino acids. With V trimmed by 5 bases and J by 7 bases, 7 bases remained unmatched. CDR3 coding DNA: TGTGCCAGCAGCCCACTCCCTAGCGGGGGGAATGAGCAGTTCTTC. Translating it yields CASSPLPSGGNEQFF. The complete variable domain, with remaining parts taken from reference TRBV7-2 and TRBJ2-1, reads GAGVSQSPSNKVTEKGKDVELRCDPISGHTALYWYRQSLGQGLEFLIYFQGNSAPDKSGLPSDRFSAERTGGSVSTLTIQRTQQEDSAVYLCASSPLPSGGNEQFFGPGTRLTVL.

The V gene is TRBV10-3, the J gene TRBJ2-6; TRBD1 or TRBD2 may be the D gene (5 bases each). The germline CDR1 and CDR2 sequences are ENHRY and SYGVKD. V lost 7 bases, J lost 0 bases, and 16 bases lay in between. This CDR3 has 17 amino acids. CDR3 nucleotides: TGTGCCATCACCCCGGGACGGTTGAGCTCTGGGGCCAACGTCCTGACTTTC. It is translated as CAITPGRLSSGANVLTF.

This clone was picked up a small number of times. The V call is TRBV2, the J call TRBJ1-6; a weak D match, TRBD1 (6 bases). CDR1 and CDR2 (germline): SNHLY, FYNNEI. Trimming pared 6 bases from V and 1 base from J, leaving 10 bases between. The CDR3 is 15 amino acids. In DNA, the CDR3 is TGTGCCAGCAGAACACAGGGTTCCTATAATTCACCCCTCCACTTT. Its translation is CASRTQGSYNSPLHF.

This rearrangement joins TRBV18 to TRBJ2-5, with 8 positions matching TRBD1. V was clipped by 3 bases and J by 5 bases; unmatched bases: 5. This CDR3 has 14 residues. Germline assignment: CDR1 KGHSH and CDR2 LQKENI. CDR3 region: CASSPTGAGETQYF. CDR3 coding DNA: TGTGCCAGCTCACCGACAGGGGCGGGGGAGACCCAGTACTTC.

The J gene is TRBJ2-6, the V gene TRBV9; D is undetermined. Deletions cut 4 bases from V and 0 bases from J, with 11 bases between. Germline V gene data show CDR1 as SGDLS and CDR2 as YYNGEE. The CDR3 is made up of 16 amino acids. The CDR3 region is CASSHSRVSGANVLTF. CDR3 coding DNA: TGTGCCAGCAGCCACAGTAGGGTCTCTGGGGCCAACGTCCTGACTTTC. The whole variable domain, remainder taken from reference TRBV9 and TRBJ2-6, is DSGVTQTPKHLITATGQRVTLRCSPRSGDLSVYWYQQSLDQGLQFLIQYYNGEERAKGNILERFSAQQFPDLHSELNLSSLELGDSALYFCASSHSRVSGANVLTFGAGSRLTVL.

The V and J genes are TRBV19 and TRBJ1-5; D gene ambiguous. The V end lost 5 bases, the J end lost 4 bases, and 6 bases lay between the germline ends. The germline V gene has CDR1 LNHDA and CDR2 SQIVND (reference sequence). The CDR3 length is 12 residues. The CDR3 nucleotides read TGTGCCAGTAGTCTCCGGAATCAGCCCCAGCATTTT. The encoded protein is CASSLRNQPQHF.

This clone has a handful of counts. The rearrangement joins TRBV7-9 to TRBJ1-4; 7 nucleotides agree with TRBD1. V trimming: 4 bases; J trimming: 8 bases; junction bases outside the gene matches: 10. Germline lookup yields CDR1 SEHNR and CDR2 FQNEAQ (reference sequence). CDR3 size: 15 residues. CDR3 region: CASSSTGEYGEKLFF. CDR3 nucleotides: TGTGCCAGCAGCTCAACAGGGGAGTATGGGGAAAAACTGTTTTTT.

This clone came up a few times. The V and J genes are TRBV19 and TRBJ2-1; possible D gene TRBD1, 5 bases. V gave up 7 bases and J gave up 0 bases, with 13 bases separating them. There are 15 residues in the CDR3. Germline V CDR1 and CDR2: LNHDA, SQIVND (reference sequence). The CDR3 nucleotides are TGTGCCAGTAAGGCCCAGGGAAGCTCCTACAATGAGCAGTTCTTC. Its translation is CASKAQGSSYNEQFF.

Regarding this clone: A junction boundary mismatches the germline segment, possibly from a read error. The V call is TRBV19, the J call TRBJ2-3; 12 nucleotides line up with TRBD2. There are 16 residues in the CDR3. From germline, CDR1 is LNHDA and CDR2 SQIVND (reference sequence). CDR3: CACRTSGTSSTDTQYF. The CDR3 region has the DNA TGTGCCTGTAGGACTAGCGGGACCTCTAGCACAGATACGCAGTATTTT.

The chain carries TRBV2 and TRBJ1-4, with D tentatively TRBD1 (5 bases). Trimming shortened V by 7 bases and J by 6 bases, and 21 bases separated the two germline ends. The CDR3 length is 16 residues. The germline CDR1 and CDR2 sequences are SNHLY and FYNNEI. The CDR3 region is CASKGASGTGHEKLFF. The CDR3 DNA sequence: TGTGCCAGCAAAGGGGCTAGCGGGACGGGGCATGAAAAACTGTTTTTT.

The chain joins TRBV5-1 to TRBJ2-7; D is perhaps TRBD1 or TRBD2 (5 bases each). Germline V lookup: CDR1 SGHRS, CDR2 YFSETQ. CDR3 length: 16 residues. The V end lost 1 base, the J end lost 1 base, and 15 bases lay between the germline ends. The CDR3 bases are TGCGCCAGCAGCTTGCAGTCGGGACGTACATCCTACGAGCAGTACTTC. Its protein product is CASSLQSGRTSYEQYF.

This chain links TRBV5-1 with TRBJ2-3; 7 nucleotides align to TRBD1. The CDR3 covers 14 residues. With V trimmed by 1 base and J by 4 bases, 3 bases remained unmatched. Germline V lookup: CDR1 SGHRS, CDR2 YFSETQ. Here the CDR3 DNA reads TGCGCCAGCAGCTTGACAGGGGTAGCAGATACGCAGTATTTT. This translates into CASSLTGVADTQYF.

This chain connects TRBV29-1 to TRBJ2-5, with D possibly TRBD1 on 5 matching bases. Germline loops: CDR1 SQVTM, CDR2 ANQGSEA. The length of the CDR3 is 14 residues. V was shortened by 4 bases and J by 5 bases, with 17 bases between the two germline ends. In DNA, the CDR3 is TGCAGCGTTGTAGTGGACATACTCCGGGAGACCCAGTACTTC. This codes for CSVVVDILRETQYF.

CDR3 bases: TGTGCCAGCAGTTACTCTGCCGGGGGGGGACAGCCCCAGCATTTT. This codes for CASSYSAGGGQPQHF. V is TRBV6-5 and J is TRBJ1-5; a possible D gene is TRBD1 (5 bases). From germline, CDR1 is MNHEY and CDR2 SVGAGI. This CDR3 is 15 amino acids long. V shed 0 bases and J shed 7 bases, with 13 bases lying between them.

This clone was counted a single time. The chain is built from TRBV4-1 and TRBJ1-6, with D hard to call. Germline V CDR1 and CDR2: MGHRA, YSYEKL. V shed 0 bases and J shed 2 bases, with 5 bases lying between them. The CDR3 has 15 residues. The CDR3 DNA reads as TGCGCCAGCAGCCAAGATCCCGCCTATAATTCACCCCTCCACTTT. The encoded protein is CASSQDPAYNSPLHF.

The CDR3 bases are TGTGCCAGCAGTAAGACTCAGGGGAGCTCTGAAGCTTTCTTT. Translating it yields CASSKTQGSSEAFF. V and J are TRBV6-5 and TRBJ1-1, with a tentative D call TRBD1 (6 bases). The germline CDR1 and CDR2 sequences are MNHEY and SVGAGI. This CDR3 is 14 amino acids long. Trimming left V 5 bases short and J 6 bases short, with 16 bases between.

The CDR3 loop is CASRGAGTDTQYF. In nucleotides, the CDR3 is TGTGCCAGCCGTGGCGCCGGGACAGATACGCAGTATTTT. This rearrangement joins TRBV6-5 to TRBJ2-3; no clear D gene. The CDR3 totals 13 residues. Germline assignment: CDR1 MNHEY and CDR2 SVGAGI. V was clipped by 8 bases and J by 3 bases, with 12 bases between them.